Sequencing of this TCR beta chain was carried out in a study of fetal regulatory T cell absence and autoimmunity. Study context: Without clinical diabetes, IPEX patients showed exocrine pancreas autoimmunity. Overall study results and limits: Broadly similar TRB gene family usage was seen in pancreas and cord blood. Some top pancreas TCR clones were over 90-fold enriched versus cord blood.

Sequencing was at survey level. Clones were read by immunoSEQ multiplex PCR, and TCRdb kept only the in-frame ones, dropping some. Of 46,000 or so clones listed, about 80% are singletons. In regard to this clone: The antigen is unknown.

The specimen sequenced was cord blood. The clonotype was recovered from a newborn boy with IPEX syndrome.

The CDR3 spells CSVPGREAFYNEQFF. The DNA for the CDR3 is TGCAGCGTGCCGGGACGGGAGGCGTTCTACAATGAGCAGTTCTTC. This chain joins TRBV29-1 and TRBJ2-1; 7 nucleotides agree with TRBD2. With 6 bases clipped from V and 3 bases from J, the junction kept 11 bases outside the gene matches. The CDR3 sequence is 15 residues long. Looked up from germline, CDR1 is SQVTM and CDR2 is ANQGSEA.